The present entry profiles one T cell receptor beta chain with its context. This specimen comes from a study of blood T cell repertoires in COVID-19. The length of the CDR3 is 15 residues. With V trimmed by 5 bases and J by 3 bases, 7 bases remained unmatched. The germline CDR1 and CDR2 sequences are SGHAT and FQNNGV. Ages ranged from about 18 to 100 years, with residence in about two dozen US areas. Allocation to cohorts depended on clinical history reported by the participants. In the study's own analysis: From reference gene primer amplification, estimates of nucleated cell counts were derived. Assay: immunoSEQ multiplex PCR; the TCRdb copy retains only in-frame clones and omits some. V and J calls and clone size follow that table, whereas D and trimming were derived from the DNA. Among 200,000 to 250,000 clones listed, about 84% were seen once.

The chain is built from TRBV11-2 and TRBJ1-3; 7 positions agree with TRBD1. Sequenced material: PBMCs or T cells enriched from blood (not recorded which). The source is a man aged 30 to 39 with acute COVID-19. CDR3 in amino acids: CASSAGTVIGNTIYF. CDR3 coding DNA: TGTGCCAGCAGCGCTGGGACAGTCATTGGAAACACCATATATTTT.